This T cell receptor beta chain was sequenced in a study of blood T cells in healthy people across ages (dated by TCRdb to between 2015 and 2016). Looking at the study overall: In model experiments, template switching captured about one uniquely barcoded TCR beta cDNA molecule for every two T cells. Using the same blood draw, the study looked at two additional independent replicas of 1 million unique cDNA reads for two donors, one aged 18 to 30 and the other aged 80 or older. The study measured age-related changes in TCR beta repertoire diversity using deep sequencing normalized with unique cDNA molecular identifiers. To avoid experimental bias, donors of different ages were spread randomly across the sequencing lanes. The donors were divided into four age groups: young (average around 16 years), middle-aged (approximately 42), aged (around 67) and long-lived (roughly 82).

Including the terminal cysteine and phenylalanine, the CDR3 comprises 12 residues. Only the CDR3 portion is preserved as DNA: 36 bases, with reading frame beginning at the first base. V is clipped by 6 bases and J by 2 bases, and the sequence between their germline boundaries is 8 bases long. The germline V gene gives CDR1 as SNHLY and CDR2 as FYNNEI. Systemically healthy Caucasian individuals from Russia, 39 in total and aged about 6 to 100 years, were included as donors. Each donor gave about 9.7 milliliters of peripheral blood, drawn into EDTA-treated Vacutainer tubes. Ficoll-Paque density-gradient centrifugation was used to isolate PBMCs, with at least 7 million obtained per sample. Total RNA, at least 6 micrograms per sample, was extracted from PBMCs with Trizol reagent. For every donor, an aliquot of PBMCs went through flow cytometry to measure the percentages of naive CD45RAhigh/CD27high T cells.

The protocol used for the library was 5' RACE. The second PCR ran for roughly 6 to 11 cycles and used a J-beta primer mix along with a sample-barcoded 5' primer. A unique molecular identifier was introduced onto each TCR beta cDNA molecule by a template-switch 5' adaptor carrying 12 random nucleotides. Each sample yielded at least 3 million CDR3-containing paired-end reads. The Mint cDNA synthesis kit, primed by a TRBC-specific oligonucleotide, was used to synthesize first-strand cDNA from all RNA. Following uracil-DNA glycosylase treatment, a first 18-cycle PCR with universal primers M1SS and BC2_uni_R was performed on all cDNA. Per the original workflow: Normalization of each sample was performed by random selection of 1 million high-quality reads, each carrying a distinct molecular identifier. Reads sharing molecular identifiers were discarded rather than binned into consensus sequences. MiTCR, with a Q25 quality threshold and the strictest error-elimination algorithm, was used for CDR3 identification, clonotype clustering and error correction. Lower-bound total TCR beta diversity was estimated with a nonparametric unseen species model using Euler transformation. Through fastp at Q25 and MiXCR, TCRdb rebuilt clones from the public reads, retaining in-frame beta chains. Here each entry gathers all rows of one CDR3 protein and keeps the most common genes and DNA. The V and J calls reflect TCRdb's pipeline rather than the authors' work. This sample is represented by some 1,800,000 distinct CDR3 sequences; around 40% of them were singletons. Of the sample, roughly 23% is held by the ten largest clones.

Points on this clonotype: The target of this receptor is not known. Base-call qualities are not available, and no considerably larger clone is one nucleotide away.

Paper-wide results and their limitations: Because donor CMV infection status was unknown, age-related changes in expanded clonotypes were potentially confounded. Because profiling used bulk unsorted PBMCs, naive and antigen-experienced compartments could not be compared conclusively. The percentage of naive T cells measured by flow cytometry correlated strongly with observed TCR beta diversity. Observed TCR beta diversity per million T cells fell roughly linearly with age, and a significant reduction was already apparent by age around 40. Estimates of total diversity based on one million sequenced T cells were considered lower bounds and underestimates. Compared with the aged group, the long-lived group had more naive CD4+ T cells, fewer expanded clones and increased TCR diversity, a pattern suggesting age selection.

The V gene is TRBV2 and the J gene is TRBJ2-7, with the D gene uncertain. This receptor was taken from a human donor in good health. Sequenced sample: blood. The CDR3 protein is CASRQEAYEQYF. The sequenced DNA: TGTGCCAGCAGACAAGAAGCCTACGAGCAGTACTTC.